A single TCR beta chain is shown here with its context. Its antigen is as yet unknown. The authors sorted CD4+ naive, central memory, regulatory and stem cell-like memory cells via CD45RO/CCR7/CD25/CD127/CD95/CD27. This sample was included in a study of beta chain features in type 1 diabetes. Study as a whole: In all, around 99 million sorted cells from all samples were analyzed. Findings and caveats of the study: In every one of the four CD4+ subsets, TCRB CDR3s were moderately but significantly shorter in Type 1 diabetes patients. PCR could preferentially amplify shorter templates, alike in patients and controls. VDJ junctions from patients with type 1 diabetes contained fewer insertions and more deletions.

All of the isolated RNA was reverse transcribed, so expressed TCRB transcripts were sequenced. Clones were read by immunoSEQ multiplex PCR, and TCRdb kept only the in-frame ones, dropping some. This table has roughly 330,000 clones, 13% appearing once. Trimming pared 5 bases from V and 1 base from J, leaving 13 bases between. The CDR3 has 15 residues. From germline, CDR1 is SEHNR and CDR2 FQNEAQ (reference sequence). The V call is TRBV7-9, the J call TRBJ2-3; weak D call: TRBD1 (6 bases). Sequences were obtained from naive CD4+ T cells from blood. This TCR came from a woman under 30 with type 1 diabetes. This CDR3 is CASSPRQVGTDTQYF. The CDR3 region has the DNA TGTGCCAGCAGCCCCCGACAGGTGGGCACAGATACGCAGTATTTT.